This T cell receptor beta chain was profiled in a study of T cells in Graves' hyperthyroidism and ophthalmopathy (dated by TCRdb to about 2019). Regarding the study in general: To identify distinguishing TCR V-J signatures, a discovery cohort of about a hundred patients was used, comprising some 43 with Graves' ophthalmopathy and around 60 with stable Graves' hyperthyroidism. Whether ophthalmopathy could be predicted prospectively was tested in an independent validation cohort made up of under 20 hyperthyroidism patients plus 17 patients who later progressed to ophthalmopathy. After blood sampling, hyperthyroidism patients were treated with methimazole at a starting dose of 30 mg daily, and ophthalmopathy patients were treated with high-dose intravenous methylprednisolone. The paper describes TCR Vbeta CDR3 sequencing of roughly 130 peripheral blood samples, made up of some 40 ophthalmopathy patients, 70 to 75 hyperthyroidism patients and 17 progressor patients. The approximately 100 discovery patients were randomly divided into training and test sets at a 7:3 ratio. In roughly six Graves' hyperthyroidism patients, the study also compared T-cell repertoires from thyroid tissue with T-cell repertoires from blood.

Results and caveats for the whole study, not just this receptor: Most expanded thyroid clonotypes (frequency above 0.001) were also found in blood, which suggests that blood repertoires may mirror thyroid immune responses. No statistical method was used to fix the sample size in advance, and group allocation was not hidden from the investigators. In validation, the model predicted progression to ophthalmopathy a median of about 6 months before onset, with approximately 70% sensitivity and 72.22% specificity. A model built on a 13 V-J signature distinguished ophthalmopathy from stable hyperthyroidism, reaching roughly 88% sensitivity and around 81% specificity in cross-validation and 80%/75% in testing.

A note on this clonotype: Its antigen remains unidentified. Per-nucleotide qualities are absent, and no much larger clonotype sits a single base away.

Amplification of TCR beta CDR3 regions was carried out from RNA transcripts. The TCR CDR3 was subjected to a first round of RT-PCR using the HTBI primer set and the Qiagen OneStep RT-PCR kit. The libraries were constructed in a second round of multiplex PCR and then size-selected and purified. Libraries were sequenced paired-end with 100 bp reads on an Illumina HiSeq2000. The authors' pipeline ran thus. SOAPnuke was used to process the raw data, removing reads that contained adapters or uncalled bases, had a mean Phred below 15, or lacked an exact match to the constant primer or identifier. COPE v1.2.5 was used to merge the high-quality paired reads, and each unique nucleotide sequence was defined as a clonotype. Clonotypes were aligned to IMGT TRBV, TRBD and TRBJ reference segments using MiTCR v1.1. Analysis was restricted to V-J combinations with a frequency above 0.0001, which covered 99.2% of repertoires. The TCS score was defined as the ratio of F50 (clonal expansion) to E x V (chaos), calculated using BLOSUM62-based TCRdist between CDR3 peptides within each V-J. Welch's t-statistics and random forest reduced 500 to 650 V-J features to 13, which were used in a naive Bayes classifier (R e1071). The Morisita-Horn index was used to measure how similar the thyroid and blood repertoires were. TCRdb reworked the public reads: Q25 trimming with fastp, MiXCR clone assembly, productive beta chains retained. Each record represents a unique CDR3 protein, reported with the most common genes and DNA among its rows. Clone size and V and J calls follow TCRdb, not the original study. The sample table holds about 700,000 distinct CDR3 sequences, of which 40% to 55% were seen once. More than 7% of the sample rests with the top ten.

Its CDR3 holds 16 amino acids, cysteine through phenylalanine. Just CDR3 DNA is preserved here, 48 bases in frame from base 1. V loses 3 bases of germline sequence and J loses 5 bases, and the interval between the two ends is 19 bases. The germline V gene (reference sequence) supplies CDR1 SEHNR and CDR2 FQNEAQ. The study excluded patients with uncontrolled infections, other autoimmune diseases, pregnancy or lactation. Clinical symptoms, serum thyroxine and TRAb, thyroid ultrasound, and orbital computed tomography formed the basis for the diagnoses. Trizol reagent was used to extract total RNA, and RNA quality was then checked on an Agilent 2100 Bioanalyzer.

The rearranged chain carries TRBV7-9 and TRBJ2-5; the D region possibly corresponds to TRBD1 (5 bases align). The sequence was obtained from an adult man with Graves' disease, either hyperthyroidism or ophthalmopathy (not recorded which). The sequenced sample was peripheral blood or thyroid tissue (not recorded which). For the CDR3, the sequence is CASSLGRNRIDETQYF. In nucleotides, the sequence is TGTGCCAGCAGCTTGGGTCGGAACAGGATCGACGAGACCCAGTACTTC.